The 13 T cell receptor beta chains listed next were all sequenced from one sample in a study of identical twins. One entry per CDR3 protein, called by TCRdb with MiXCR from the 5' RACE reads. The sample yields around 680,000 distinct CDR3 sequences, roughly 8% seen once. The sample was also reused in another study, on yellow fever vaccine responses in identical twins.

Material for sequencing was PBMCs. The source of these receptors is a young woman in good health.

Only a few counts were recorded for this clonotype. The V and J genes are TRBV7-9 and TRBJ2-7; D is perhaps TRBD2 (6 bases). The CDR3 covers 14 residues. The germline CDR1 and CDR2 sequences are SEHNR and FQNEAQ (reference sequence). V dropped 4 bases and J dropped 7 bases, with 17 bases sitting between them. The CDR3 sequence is CASSSSGLTVEQYF. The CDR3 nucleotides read TGTGCCAGCAGCTCCTCGGGACTTACAGTGGAGCAGTACTTC.

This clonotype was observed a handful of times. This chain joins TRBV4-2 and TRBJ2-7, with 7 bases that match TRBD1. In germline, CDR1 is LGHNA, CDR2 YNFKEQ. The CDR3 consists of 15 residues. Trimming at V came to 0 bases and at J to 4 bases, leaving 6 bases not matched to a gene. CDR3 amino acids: CASSQEAAGGYEQYF. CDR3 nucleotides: TGTGCCAGCAGCCAAGAAGCAGCAGGGGGTTACGAGCAGTACTTC.

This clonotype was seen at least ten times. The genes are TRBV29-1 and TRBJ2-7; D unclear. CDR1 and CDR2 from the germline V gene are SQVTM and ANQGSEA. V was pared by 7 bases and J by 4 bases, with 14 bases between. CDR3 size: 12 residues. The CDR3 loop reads CSGGSGMYEQYF. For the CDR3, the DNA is TGCAGCGGTGGGTCTGGTATGTACGAGCAGTACTTC.

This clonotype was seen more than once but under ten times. CDR3 in amino acids: CSATLSVSSYEQYF. In DNA form, the CDR3 reads TGCAGTGCTACCCTTAGCGTGAGCTCCTACGAGCAGTACTTC. The V gene is TRBV20-1, the J gene TRBJ2-7; maybe TRBD2 (5 bases). Germline CDR1 is DFQATT and CDR2 is SNEGSKA (reference sequence). Trimming pared 4 bases from V and 0 bases from J, leaving 13 bases between. The CDR3 is 14 amino acids.

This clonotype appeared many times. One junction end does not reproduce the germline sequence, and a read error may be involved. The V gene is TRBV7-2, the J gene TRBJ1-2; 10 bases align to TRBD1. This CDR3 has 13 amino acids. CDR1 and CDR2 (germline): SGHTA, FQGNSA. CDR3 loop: CASSLAGQGIFAF. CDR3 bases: TGTGCCAGCAGCTTAGCGGGACAGGGGATCTTCGCCTTC.

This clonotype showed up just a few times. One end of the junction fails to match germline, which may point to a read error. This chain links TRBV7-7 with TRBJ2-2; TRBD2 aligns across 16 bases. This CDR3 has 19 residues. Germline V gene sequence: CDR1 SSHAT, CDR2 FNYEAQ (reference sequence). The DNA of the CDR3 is TGTGCTAGCAGTCACGGGACTAGCGGGAGGGAGTGGAACACCGGGGAGCTGTTTTTT. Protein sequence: CASSHGTSGREWNTGELFF.

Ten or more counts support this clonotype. The CDR3 loop is CASSLASRRVTGAYEQYF. In DNA form, the CDR3 reads TGCGCCAGCAGCTTGGCCTCTCGTCGTGTGACAGGGGCCTACGAGCAGTACTTC. The genes are TRBV5-1 and TRBJ2-7; 8 bases are shared with TRBD1. The CDR3 is 18 residues long. Germline V lookup: CDR1 SGHRS, CDR2 YFSETQ. V gave up 0 bases and J gave up 2 bases; unmatched junction bases: 13.

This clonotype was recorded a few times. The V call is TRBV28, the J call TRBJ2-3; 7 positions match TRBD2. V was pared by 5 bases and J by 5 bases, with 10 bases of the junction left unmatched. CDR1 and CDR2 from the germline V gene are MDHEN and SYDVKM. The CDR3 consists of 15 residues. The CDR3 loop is CASSPHRGVIDTQYF. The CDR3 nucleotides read TGTGCCAGCAGTCCTCACCGGGGGGTCATAGATACGCAGTATTTT.

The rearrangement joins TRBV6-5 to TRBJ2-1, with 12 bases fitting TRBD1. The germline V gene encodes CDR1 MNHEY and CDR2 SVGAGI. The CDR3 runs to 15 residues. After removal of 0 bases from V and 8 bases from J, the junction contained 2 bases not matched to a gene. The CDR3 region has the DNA TGTGCCAGCAGTTACTCGGGACAGGGGGCCTATGAGCAGTTCTTC. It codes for CASSYSGQGAYEQFF.

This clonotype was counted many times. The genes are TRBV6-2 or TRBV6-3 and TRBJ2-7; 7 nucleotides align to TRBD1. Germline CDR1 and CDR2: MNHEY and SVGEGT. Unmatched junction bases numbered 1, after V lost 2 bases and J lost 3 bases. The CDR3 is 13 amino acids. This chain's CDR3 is CASSYGTVYEQYF. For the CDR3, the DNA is TGTGCCAGCAGTTACGGGACAGTCTACGAGCAGTACTTC.

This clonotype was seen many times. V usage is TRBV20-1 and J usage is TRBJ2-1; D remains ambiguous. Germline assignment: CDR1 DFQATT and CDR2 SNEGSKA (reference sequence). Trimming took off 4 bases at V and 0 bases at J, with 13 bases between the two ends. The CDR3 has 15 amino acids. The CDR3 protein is CSATTRESSYNEQFF. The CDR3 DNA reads TGCAGTGCTACGACTCGAGAAAGCTCCTACAATGAGCAGTTCTTC.

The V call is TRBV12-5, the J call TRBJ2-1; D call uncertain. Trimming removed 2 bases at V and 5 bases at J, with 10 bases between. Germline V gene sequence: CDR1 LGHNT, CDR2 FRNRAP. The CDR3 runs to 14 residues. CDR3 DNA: TGTGCTAGTGGTTTGCCGAATTCAGACAATGAGCAGTTCTTC. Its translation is CASGLPNSDNEQFF.

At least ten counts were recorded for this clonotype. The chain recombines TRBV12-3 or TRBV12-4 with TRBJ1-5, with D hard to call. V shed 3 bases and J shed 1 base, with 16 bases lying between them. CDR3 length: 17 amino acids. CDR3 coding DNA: TGTGCCAGCAGTTTCTTCGGTCTGGGTCGGAGCAATCAGCCCCAGCATTTT. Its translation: CASSFFGLGRSNQPQHF.